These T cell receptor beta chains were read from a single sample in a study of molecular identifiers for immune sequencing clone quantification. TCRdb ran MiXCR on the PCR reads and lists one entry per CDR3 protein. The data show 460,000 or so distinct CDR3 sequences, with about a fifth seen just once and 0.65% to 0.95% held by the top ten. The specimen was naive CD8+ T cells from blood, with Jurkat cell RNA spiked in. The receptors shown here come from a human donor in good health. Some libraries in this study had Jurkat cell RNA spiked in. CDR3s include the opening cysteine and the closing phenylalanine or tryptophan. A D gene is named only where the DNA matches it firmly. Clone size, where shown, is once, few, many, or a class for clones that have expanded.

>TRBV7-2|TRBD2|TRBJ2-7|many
CASSLATGRYEQYF
TGTGCCAGCAGCTTAGCTACCGGGAGGTACGAGCAGTACTTC
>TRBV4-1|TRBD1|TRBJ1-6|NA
CASSQDPWTGESPDVHSPLHF
TGCGCCAGCAGCCAAGATCCTTGGACAGGGGAGTCCCCGGACGTTCATTCACCCCTCCACTTT
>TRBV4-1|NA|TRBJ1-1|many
CASSQGSSTEAFF
TGCGCCAGCAGCCAGGGGAGTTCCACTGAAGCTTTCTTT
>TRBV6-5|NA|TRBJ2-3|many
CASSWRASTDTQYF
TGTGCCAGCAGTTGGCGGGCCAGCACAGATACGCAGTATTTT
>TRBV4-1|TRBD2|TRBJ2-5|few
CASSQEGSGRAGETQYF
TGCGCCAGCAGCCAAGAAGGTAGCGGGAGGGCCGGAGAGACCCAGTACTTC
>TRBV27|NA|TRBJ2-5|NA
CASSFTVQETQYF
TGTGCCAGCAGTTTCACGGTACAAGAGACCCAGTACTTC
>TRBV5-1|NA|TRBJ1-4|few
CASSLGFSAFEEKLFF
TGCGCCAGCAGCTTGGGGTTTTCGGCATTTGAGGAAAAACTGTTTTTT
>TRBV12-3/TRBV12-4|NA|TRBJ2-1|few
CASSLISEQFF
TGTGCCAGCAGTTTGATATCTGAGCAGTTCTTC
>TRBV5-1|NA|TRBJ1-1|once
CASSQGPKAFF
TGCGCCAGCAGCCAGGGCCCTAAAGCTTTCTTT
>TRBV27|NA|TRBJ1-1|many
CASSLIGMNTEAFF
TGTGCCAGCAGTTTGATAGGAATGAACACTGAAGCTTTCTTT
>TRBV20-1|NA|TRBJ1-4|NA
CSARDGGDPNEKLFF
TGCAGTGCTAGGGACGGGGGGGACCCTAATGAAAAACTGTTTTTT
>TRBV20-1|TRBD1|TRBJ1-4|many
CSARGQGGSATNEKLFF
TGCAGTGCTAGGGGACAGGGGGGTAGTGCGACTAATGAAAAACTGTTTTTT
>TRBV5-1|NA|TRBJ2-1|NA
CASSAEGNEQFF
TGCGCCAGCAGCGCGGAGGGCAATGAGCAGTTCTTC
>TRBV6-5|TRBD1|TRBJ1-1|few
CASSAGTGALNTEAFF
TGTGCCAGCAGTGCGGGGACAGGGGCACTGAACACTGAAGCTTTCTTT
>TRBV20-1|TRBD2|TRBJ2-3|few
CSARLGLAGADTQYF
TGCAGTGCTAGATTGGGACTAGCCGGGGCAGATACGCAGTATTTT
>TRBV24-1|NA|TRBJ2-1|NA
CATSMGVGNEQFF
TGTGCCACCAGTATGGGAGTGGGGAATGAGCAGTTCTTC
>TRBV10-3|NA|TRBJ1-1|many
CAIRGGANTEAFF
TGTGCCATCCGGGGGGGCGCGAACACTGAAGCTTTCTTT
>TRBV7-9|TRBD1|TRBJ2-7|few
CASSFPDRASYEQYF
TGTGCCAGCAGCTTTCCCGACAGGGCCTCCTACGAGCAGTACTTC
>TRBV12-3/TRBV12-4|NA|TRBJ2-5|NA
CASSLLVRETQYF
TGTGCCAGCAGTTTACTCGTCCGGGAGACCCAGTACTTC
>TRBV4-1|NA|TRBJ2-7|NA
CASSQEQPAGLSSYEQYF
TGCGCCAGCAGCCAAGAGCAGCCGGCGGGGTTGAGCTCCTACGAGCAGTACTTC
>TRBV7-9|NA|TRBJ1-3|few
CASSGILLLPISGNTIYF
TGTGCCAGCAGCGGGATTCTTTTGTTACCTATCTCTGGAAACACCATATATTTT
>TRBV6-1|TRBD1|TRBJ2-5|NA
CASSDTGVAETQYF
TGTGCCAGCAGTGATACAGGGGTGGCAGAGACCCAGTACTTC
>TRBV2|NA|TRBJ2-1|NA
CASSDWGSDNEQSF
TGTGCCAGCAGTGACTGGGGATCTGACAATGAGCAGTCCTTC
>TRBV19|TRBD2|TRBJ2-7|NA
CASSAGLAERLFPYEQYF
TGTGCCAGTAGTGCCGGACTAGCGGAAAGACTTTTTCCCTACGAGCAGTACTTC
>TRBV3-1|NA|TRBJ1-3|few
CASSQTLEAGNTIYF
TGTGCCAGCAGCCAAACTCTCGAGGCTGGAAACACCATATATTTT
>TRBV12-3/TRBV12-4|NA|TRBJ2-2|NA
CASSSTPGSNTGELFF
TGTGCCAGCAGTTCCACCCCGGGCAGTAACACCGGGGAGCTGTTTTTT
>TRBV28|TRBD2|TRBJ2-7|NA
CASSFENSGALSSYEQYF
TGTGCCAGCAGTTTTGAGAATAGCGGGGCTTTAAGCTCCTACGAGCAGTACTTC
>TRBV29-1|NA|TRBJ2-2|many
CSVDDSRNGGYTGELFF
TGCAGCGTTGATGATTCCAGGAATGGCGGATACACCGGGGAGCTGTTTTTT
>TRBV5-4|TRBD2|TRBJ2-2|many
CASSPGLAGGTGELFF
TGTGCCAGCAGCCCAGGACTAGCGGGAGGGACCGGGGAGCTGTTTTTT
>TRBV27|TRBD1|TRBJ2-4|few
CASSWTGGLDIQYF
TGTGCCAGCAGCTGGACAGGGGGCTTGGACATTCAGTACTTC
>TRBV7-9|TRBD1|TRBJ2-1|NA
CASSPRTGGSYNGQFF
TGTGCCAGCAGCCCAAGAACAGGGGGCTCCTACAATGGGCAGTTCTTC
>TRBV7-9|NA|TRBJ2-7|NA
CASSSSTRSSYEQYF
TGTGCCAGCAGCTCCTCGACGAGGAGCTCCTACGAGCAGTACTTC
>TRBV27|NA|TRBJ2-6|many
CASRLTQSSGANVLTF
TGTGCCAGCAGACTAACCCAGAGCTCTGGGGCCAACGTCCTGACTTTC
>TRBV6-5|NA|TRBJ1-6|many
CASSLRADVNSPLHF
TGTGCCAGCAGCCTCCGGGCCGACGTAAATTCACCCCTCCACTTT
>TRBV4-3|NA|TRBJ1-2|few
CASSQDPGGRQNYGYTF
TGCGCCAGCAGCCAAGATCCGGGCGGCCGCCAGAACTATGGCTACACCTTC
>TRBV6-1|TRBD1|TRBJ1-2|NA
CASSGTLGTGNGYGCTF
TGTGCCAGCAGCGGCACGTTGGGGACAGGCAATGGTTATGGCTGCACCTTC
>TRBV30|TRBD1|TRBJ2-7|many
CAWSPQVGQPYGYEQYF
TGTGCCTGGAGTCCCCAGGTGGGACAGCCATATGGGTACGAGCAGTACTTC
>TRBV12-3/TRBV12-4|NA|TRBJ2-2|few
CASSFATPNTGELFF
TGTGCCAGCAGTTTTGCGACCCCTAACACCGGGGAGCTGTTTTTT
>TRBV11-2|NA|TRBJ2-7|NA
CASSLDRAAAYEQYF
TGTGCCAGCAGCTTAGATAGGGCAGCGGCCTACGAGCAGTACTTC
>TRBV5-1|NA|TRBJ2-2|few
CASSSPDLNGELFF
TGCGCCAGCAGTTCTCCGGACCTCAACGGGGAGCTGTTTTTT
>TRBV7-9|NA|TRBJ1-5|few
CASSLGPGGGGSNQPQHF
TGTGCCAGCAGCTTAGGGCCCGGGGGAGGCGGCAGCAATCAGCCCCAGCATTTT
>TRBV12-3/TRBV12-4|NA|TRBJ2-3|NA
CASSLIEIPSTDTQYF
TGTGCCAGCAGTTTAATTGAAATACCTAGCACAGATACGCAGTATTTT
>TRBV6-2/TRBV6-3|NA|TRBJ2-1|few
CASSSYRLGASYNEQFF
TGTGCCAGCAGTAGCTACCGTCTCGGGGCATCCTACAATGAGCAGTTCTTC
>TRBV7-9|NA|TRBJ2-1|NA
CASSLGLRGLQFF
TGTGCCAGCAGTCTCGGACTACGGGGCTTGCAGTTCTTC
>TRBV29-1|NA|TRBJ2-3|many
CSTDPTTGSSTQYF
TGCAGCACTGACCCGACCACAGGGTCTAGTACGCAGTATTTT
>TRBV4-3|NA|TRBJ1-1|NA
CASSQGASWNTDAFF
TGCGCCAGCAGCCAAGGAGCCTCTTGGAACACTGACGCTTTCTTT
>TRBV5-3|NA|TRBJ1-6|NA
CASSGRDTESSPLHF
TGTGCCAGCAGCGGGCGGGACACCGAAAGTTCACCCCTCCACTTT
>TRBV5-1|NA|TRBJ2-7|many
CASSFDSIAYEQYF
TGCGCCAGCAGCTTTGACAGTATTGCCTACGAGCAGTACTTC
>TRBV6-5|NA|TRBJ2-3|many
CASSYEGADTQYF
TGTGCCAGCAGTTACGAGGGGGCAGATACGCAGTATTTT
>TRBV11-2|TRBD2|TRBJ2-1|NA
CASSLELAGGLEQFF
TGTGCCAGCAGCTTAGAGCTAGCGGGGGGGCTTGAGCAGTTCTTC
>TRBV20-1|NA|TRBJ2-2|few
CSARTLTETGELFF
TGCAGTGCTAGAACCCTGACTGAGACCGGGGAGCTGTTTTTT
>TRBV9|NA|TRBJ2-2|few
CASSARGGLTGELFF
TGTGCCAGCAGCGCTAGGGGGGGGCTCACCGGGGAGCTGTTTTTT
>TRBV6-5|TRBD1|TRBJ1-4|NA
CASSTRDRVIGSEKLFF
TGTGCCAGCAGCACCCGGGACAGGGTTATTGGAAGTGAAAAACTGTTTTTT
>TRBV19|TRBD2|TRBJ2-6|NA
CASSQREGITGANVLTF
TGTGCCAGTAGTCAACGGGAGGGAATTACTGGGGCCAACGTCCTGACTTTC